Listed here is a single TCR beta chain. The target antigen is unknown. Other nucleotide sequences in the sample specify the same CDR3. The CDR3 consists of 15 residues. CDR1 is SGHRS and CDR2 is YFSETQ in the germline V gene. V gave up 0 bases and J gave up 4 bases, with 11 bases separating them. The PCR made use of 60 Vbeta and 13 Jbeta primers. The table came from immunoSEQ multiplex PCR; TCRdb's copy has only in-frame clones and leaves some out. Of 85,000 to 120,000 clones listed, roughly 82% are singletons. Donors likely had unrecorded immune exposures despite being nominally healthy when sampled. The entry originates in a study of cytomegalovirus exposure and HLA in healthy donors. Study-level points and caveats: Immune exposure data for these donors was limited to CMV serostatus.

The clonotype comes from a male donor in good health and CMV-seropositive. The material sequenced was PBMCs. This chain uses TRBV5-1 with TRBJ2-1; D perhaps matches TRBD2 (6 bases). CDR3 in amino acids: CASSLGGASYNEQFF. The DNA of the CDR3 is TGCGCCAGCAGCTTGGGCGGGGCCTCGTACAATGAGCAGTTCTTC.